These T cell receptor beta chains were read from a single sample in a study of Ad26.COV2.S vaccination and SARS-CoV-2 variants. TCRdb keeps only in-frame clones here, not all; method: immunoSEQ multiplex PCR. The profile shows about 420,000 clones, 70% to 90% of them singletons. Here the sequenced sample was peripheral blood, taken in a trial of Ad26.COV2.S vaccine versus placebo. The receptors were sampled from a person aged 18 to 65 who received the Ad26.COV2.S COVID-19 vaccine or a placebo. Both conserved end residues are part of each CDR3. D genes are given only for firm matches. Expanded clones get a size class; other rows say once, few or many, or leave the size out.

d_call	clone_size	v_call	j_call	cdr3_aa	cdr3_nt
-	-	TRBV10-1	TRBJ1-6	CASRRAGYNSPLHF	TGCGCCAGCAGGAGAGCCGGATATAATTCACCCCTCCACTTT
TRBD1	-	TRBV5-6	TRBJ1-5	CASSLGGGEQPQHF	TGTGCCAGCAGCTTGGGAGGGGGCGAGCAGCCCCAGCATTTT
-	-	TRBV10-2	TRBJ1-5	CASRAGRVSNQPQHF	TGCGCCAGCAGGGCAGGGCGGGTAAGCAATCAGCCCCAGCATTTT
TRBD1	-	TRBV9	TRBJ2-2	CASSGTGLAGELFF	TGTGCCAGTTCCGGGACAGGTTTAGCCGGGGAGCTGTTTTTT
TRBD1	-	TRBV28	TRBJ1-5	CASSFGTGDQPQHF	TGTGCCAGCAGTTTCGGGACAGGGGATCAGCCCCAGCATTTT
TRBD1	-	TRBV5-1	TRBJ1-2	CASSAGQGPGYTF	TGCGCCAGCAGCGCGGGACAGGGTCCTGGCTACACCTTC
-	-	TRBV10-3	TRBJ2-1	CATGTVSGEQFF	TGTGCCACCGGGACCGTGTCGGGTGAGCAGTTCTTC
-	-	TRBV11-2	TRBJ2-5	CASSLGGRETQYF	TGTGCCAGCAGCTTAGGGGGCCGAGAGACCCAGTACTTC
-	-	TRBV15	TRBJ1-4	CATSRASRAGEKLFF	TGTGCCACCAGCAGAGCCTCCCGGGCGGGTGAAAAACTGTTTTTT
TRBD1	once	TRBV28	TRBJ2-7	CASSTRQGAIVHEQYF	TGTGCCAGCAGTACGCGACAGGGGGCGATCGTCCACGAGCAGTACTTC
-	-	TRBV7-9	TRBJ2-1	CASSLGTAGWQFF	TGTGCCAGCAGCTTAGGCACCGCAGGGTGGCAGTTCTTC
-	few	TRBV19	TRBJ1-1	CASSIQGLNTEAFF	TGTGCCAGTAGTATACAGGGTTTGAACACTGAAGCTTTCTTT
-	-	TRBV9	TRBJ2-1	CASSPGGGGRNEQFF	TGTGCCAGCAGCCCCGGGGGCGGGGGTCGTAATGAGCAGTTCTTC
-	-	TRBV6-2/TRBV6-3	TRBJ2-7	CASSLDLRDIDYEQYF	TGTGCCAGCAGCTTAGATCTCAGGGACATAGACTACGAGCAGTACTTC
-	few	TRBV24-1	TRBJ1-5	CATSDSQGISNQPQHF	TGTGCCACCAGTGATTCTCAGGGGATTAGCAATCAGCCCCAGCATTTT
-	few	TRBV6-2/TRBV6-3	TRBJ2-7	CASSYPLVRAYEQYF	TGTGCCAGCAGTTACCCACTAGTGCGGGCCTACGAGCAGTACTTC
-	-	TRBV10-3	TRBJ2-3	CAITDVGGARDTQYF	TGTGCCATCACTGACGTTGGGGGGGCACGGGATACGCAGTATTTT